Listed here is a single TCR beta chain. The antigen this receptor binds is unknown. No qualities accompany the bases; no much larger clone lies one base away. The sample originates from a study of shared clonotypes between healthy human individuals (dated by TCRdb to the early 2020s). As for the study more broadly: Two women and a few men aged 18 to 49 years were included in the cohort. To increase sequencing depth and limit assay-specific biases, different laboratories used diverse techniques to prepare libraries and sequence TCR repertoires. The study deeply sequenced blood TCR repertoires of about 5 healthy adults to estimate repertoire size and the extent of clonotype sharing between individuals. Leukapheresis yielded between about 0.8 and 9.5 billion PBMCs per donor.

Healthy HIV-negative adults with no recently reported acute infections or vaccinations were included as donors. All donors were Caucasian adults living in Nashville, Tennessee, USA. For unsorted samples, 90 million or so PBMCs were counted and genomic DNA was extracted with the QIAamp DNA Blood Mini kit. After blood collection by leukapheresis, PBMCs were isolated using Ficoll-Histopaque density gradient centrifugation and then cryopreserved in the vapor phase of liquid nitrogen. Using the deep immunoSEQ assay, TCR CDR3 regions were amplified from genomic DNA by multiplex PCR. For each cell subset, the extracted genomic DNA was distributed evenly across all wells of several immunoSEQ 96-well plates, and each plate served as one replicate. For unsorted PBMC, 250 to 350 ng of genomic DNA, equivalent to roughly 30,000 T cell genomes, went into each replicate PCR. Ten immunoSEQ deep assay plates were used to sequence unsorted PBMC genomic DNA. The purified libraries were quantified using a Qubit 3.0 fluorometer, sized with a Bioanalyzer 2100, and then quantified again using the KAPA Library Quantification kit. Every immunoSEQ 96-well plate was sequenced on a separate single-read 150-cycle Illumina NextSeq 550 flow cell. The authors processed their data as follows. The immunoSEQ output contained only junctional sequences without quality scores, so filtering could not match that applied to full-length reads. To assign V/J genes and CDR3, sequences were annotated using PyIR, a Python wrapper for IgBLAST v1.9, with IMGT germline references. Reads were removed for weak V/J assignments (E-value above 1e-6), missing CDR3, stop codons, out-of-frame junctions, or ambiguous translated residues. V3J clonotypes were defined as sequences sharing the same inferred V gene, J gene, and CDR3 amino acid sequence. Percentage overlap between repertoires was computed as shared unique clonotypes divided by the size of the smaller repertoire. Repertoire richness was assessed with RTK rarefaction, the Chao1 estimator, and Recon v2.1 estimates of unobserved clonotypes. TCRdb carries this immuneACCESS record with in-frame sequences only. Its versions omit some clonotypes, under half of them owing to an unresolved V gene in the studies checked, with the rest unexplained. The V and J calls and clone size are taken from that table; D and trimming were inferred from the DNA. The table for this sample lists some 490,000 clones; approximately 78% of them were counted only once. 12% of the sample belongs to the ten largest clones.

Paper-wide results and their limitations: Sampling was restricted to blood, and TCR repertoires in tissues likely differ from the TCR repertoires found in blood. The small number of donors limited the genetic and exposure-history diversity represented. Pairwise subsampling indicated that sequencing depth was expected to affect the degree of clonotype sharing among donors.

Reading the germline V gene gives CDR1 SGDLS and CDR2 YYNGEE. The CDR3 covers 15 residues, taking in both the cysteine and the phenylalanine. Only CDR3 DNA remains: 45 bases, in frame from the first base. The trim is 4 bases for V and 0 bases for J, with a gap of 12 bases between the germline ends. This TCR was sampled from a woman aged 40 to 50 in good health. Some clones in this sample may be carry-over from other donors' samples. The chain employs TRBV9 and TRBJ2-3; no D gene is confidently identified. The material sequenced was PBMCs. The CDR3: CASSIATSSTDTQYF. At the DNA level, the sequence is TGTGCCAGCAGCATAGCCACGTCTAGCACAGATACGCAGTATTTT.